Presented here are 31 T cell receptor beta chains from one specimen sequenced in a study of blood T cell repertoires in COVID-19. Profiling relied on immunoSEQ multiplex PCR, and the TCRdb table lists in-frame clones only, not all of them. The sample records hundreds of thousands of clones, around 91% being singletons. The sample consisted of peripheral blood. All receptors derive from a woman younger than 30 who had recovered from COVID-19.

CDR3 sequence: CASSLDNGNEQFF. The CDR3 DNA follows: TGTGCCAGCAGCTTAGACAACGGGAATGAGCAGTTCTTC. This chain joins TRBV7-9 and TRBJ2-1, with unresolved D. The germline V gene has CDR1 SEHNR and CDR2 FQNEAQ (reference sequence). The CDR3 runs to 13 residues. V shed 1 base and J shed 7 bases, with 8 bases lying between them.

The CDR3, as DNA: TGTGCCAGCAGTTACCTTGGCAGGAGCACAGATACGCAGTATTTT. Amino acid sequence: CASSYLGRSTDTQYF. The chain uses TRBV6-5 and TRBJ2-3; unclear D gene. The germline gives CDR1 MNHEY, CDR2 SVGAGI. The V end was cut by 2 bases, the J end by 0 bases, with 9 bases between. CDR3 length: 15 residues.

The chain has TRBV30 and TRBJ2-2, with 14 bases aligning to TRBD2. In germline, CDR1 is GTSNPN, CDR2 SVGIG (reference sequence). The CDR3 contains 15 residues. Losses at the gene ends were 5 bases for V and 5 bases for J; bases not matched to a gene: 4. CDR3 loop: CAWGTSGSWTGELFF. The CDR3 nucleotides read TGTGCCTGGGGGACTAGCGGGAGTTGGACCGGGGAGCTGTTTTTT.

This chain connects TRBV18 to TRBJ2-3, with TRBD2 matching over 7 bases. CDR1 KGHSH and CDR2 LQKENI come from the germline V gene. The CDR3 length is 17 residues. The V gene end was trimmed by 6 bases and the J gene end by 1 base; junction bases not matched to a gene: 13. The CDR3 DNA sequence: TGTGCCAGCTCCCTCCTGGGGCTAGCGGTTCGCACAGATACGCAGTATTTT. Translating gives CASSLLGLAVRTDTQYF.

This clone was seen more than once but under ten times. The chain couples TRBV20-1 to TRBJ1-1, with D possibly matching TRBD1 (6 bases). The germline V and J ends were trimmed by 2 bases and 7 bases, with 8 bases remaining between them. The germline gives CDR1 DFQATT, CDR2 SNEGSKA (reference sequence). The CDR3 covers 11 residues. CDR3 coding DNA: TGCAGTGCTAGAAGGGGGGGTGAAGCTTTCTTT. Translation: CSARRGGEAFF.

This clone was seen only a few times. A read error may produce the germline difference seen at one junction end. The CDR3: CASSRRGGQGAKISLYSEQFF. The CDR3 bases are TGTGCCAGTAGTCGCCGGGGAGGGCAGGGGGCCAAAATATCTCTCTACAGTGAGCAGTTCTTC. The V and J genes are TRBV19 and TRBJ2-1; D may be TRBD1 (8 bases). This CDR3 is built from 21 residues. Germline CDR1 LNHDA, CDR2 SQIVND (reference sequence).

The chain links TRBV5-4 to TRBJ2-3; 15 bases fit TRBD2. J was trimmed by 1 base and V by 4 bases; bases with no gene match: 10. Per the germline V gene, CDR1 is SGHNT and CDR2 is YYREEE (reference sequence). The length of the CDR3 is 19 residues. CDR3 protein: CASSNTGLAGGTGTDTQYF. The CDR3 DNA reads as TGTGCCAGCAGCAACACAGGACTAGCGGGAGGGACCGGCACAGATACGCAGTATTTT.

This clone was counted a few times. The gene calls are TRBV19 and TRBJ1-6, with 9 bases matching TRBD1. With 6 bases clipped from V and 9 bases from J, the junction kept 6 bases outside the gene matches. CDR1 LNHDA and CDR2 SQIVND come from the germline V gene (reference sequence). This CDR3 spans 14 amino acids. The CDR3 loop reads CASRNRGLGSPLHF. Here the CDR3 DNA reads TGTGCCAGTAGGAACAGGGGGCTGGGTTCACCCCTCCACTTT.

The chain links TRBV15 to TRBJ1-4; D remains ambiguous. The germline V and J ends were trimmed by 5 bases and 0 bases, with 7 bases remaining between them. CDR3 length equals 14 residues. Per germline, CDR1 LNHNV and CDR2 YYDKDF (reference sequence). The CDR3 nucleotides read TGTGCCACCAGCTTAGATCCAACTAATGAAAAACTGTTTTTT. Its protein is CATSLDPTNEKLFF.

The chain recombines TRBV14 with TRBJ1-3, with 8 bases that match TRBD1. V was pared by 4 bases and J by 4 bases, with 3 bases of the junction left unmatched. This CDR3 comprises 14 residues. Germline-derived CDR1 and CDR2 are SGHDN and FVKESK. The CDR3 region has the DNA TGTGCCAGCAGCCGGACAGGGTTCGGAAACACCATATATTTT. It specifies CASSRTGFGNTIYF.

The count of this clone is one. The J gene is TRBJ2-1, the V gene TRBV5-1, with 15 bases identical to TRBD2. V trimming: 4 bases; J trimming: 5 bases; junction bases outside the gene matches: 10. CDR3 length: 18 residues. The V gene's germline CDR1 is SGHRS and CDR2 YFSETQ. The CDR3 DNA follows: TGCGCCAGCAGCCACGGGACTAGCGGGAGGCGGAACCACAATGAGCAGTTCTTC. Its translation is CASSHGTSGRRNHNEQFF.

This rearrangement joins TRBV2 to TRBJ2-2, with 8 bases identical to TRBD2. The J segment lost 0 bases and the V segment lost 6 bases, leaving 3 bases of the junction unmatched. The germline CDR1 and CDR2 sequences are SNHLY and FYNNEI. CDR3 length equals 15 residues. CDR3 residues: CASRIAGPNTGELFF. In nucleotides, the CDR3 is TGTGCCAGCAGAATAGCGGGGCCGAACACCGGGGAGCTGTTTTTT.

The V and J genes are TRBV2 and TRBJ2-4; no reliable D call. CDR1 and CDR2 from the germline V gene are SNHLY and FYNNEI. This CDR3 has 14 residues. With 2 bases removed from V and 0 bases from J, the gap between germline ends came to 5 bases. In DNA, the CDR3 is TGTGCCAGCAGTGAACCGTTAGCCAAAAACATTCAGTACTTC. Its protein product is CASSEPLAKNIQYF.

This clone was found once. V gene TRBV11-3 combines with J gene TRBJ2-1; 9 bases match TRBD2. The CDR3 contains 15 residues. With V trimmed by 2 bases and J by 8 bases, 7 bases remained unmatched. Germline V gene sequence: CDR1 SGHNT, CDR2 YENEEA. CDR3 nucleotide sequence: TGTGCCAGCAGCTTAATTAGCGGGGGCAGGGATGAGCAGTTCTTC. Amino acids: CASSLISGGRDEQFF.

The chain combines TRBV6-5 with TRBJ1-1, with a possible D match to TRBD1 (5 bases). CDR1 and CDR2 from the germline V gene are MNHEY and SVGAGI. The CDR3 loop spans 15 amino acids. V lost 5 bases and J lost 0, with 13 bases in between. The CDR3 DNA reads TGTGCCAGCAGTCTGGGGGGACCTTTGAACACTGAAGCTTTCTTT. It specifies CASSLGGPLNTEAFF.

V gene TRBV7-2 combines with J gene TRBJ1-2; tentative D call: TRBD1 (5 bases). Germline V lookup: CDR1 SGHTA, CDR2 FQGNSA. CDR3 size: 15 residues. V was shortened by 4 bases and J by 0 bases, with 12 bases between the two germline ends. The CDR3 loop reads CASSSVGEANYGYTF. The CDR3 nucleotides read TGTGCCAGCAGCTCCGTAGGGGAAGCTAACTATGGCTACACCTTC.

The chain carries TRBV28 and TRBJ2-7, with a tentative D call TRBD2 (6 bases). The germline gives CDR1 MDHEN, CDR2 SYDVKM. V lost 3 bases to trimming and J lost 3 bases, with 9 bases between them. The CDR3 is 13 residues long. DNA of the CDR3: TGTGCCAGCAGTTTGCTGACTAGCTACGAGCAGTACGTC. It encodes CASSLLTSYEQYV.

This chain's CDR3 is CAISEPSGSTRGGGDTEAFF. In DNA form, the CDR3 reads TGTGCCATCAGTGAGCCCTCAGGTTCTACGAGGGGGGGCGGGGACACTGAAGCTTTCTTT. V is TRBV10-3 and J is TRBJ1-1, with D possibly being TRBD1 (6 bases). CDR1 is ENHRY and CDR2 is SYGVKD in the germline V gene. The germline V and J ends were trimmed by 2 bases and 3 bases, with 28 bases remaining between them. CDR3 length equals 20 residues.

The chain has TRBV3-1 (or the pseudogene TRBV3-2) and TRBJ1-2; D call uncertain. CDR1 LGHDT and CDR2 YNNKEL come from the germline V gene (reference sequence). CDR3 length: 13 amino acids. V lost 0 bases to trimming and J lost 6 bases, with 8 bases between them. The CDR3 nucleotides read TGTGCCAGCAGCCAAGATCGCGGTGATGGCTACACCTTC. This codes for CASSQDRGDGYTF.

The genes are TRBV12-3 or TRBV12-4 and TRBJ1-3; no definite D call. This CDR3 region has 11 residues. V was shortened by 4 bases and J by 6 bases, with 4 bases between the two germline ends. The CDR3 DNA reads as TGTGCCAGCAGTTCGGTAAACACCATATATTTT. Encoded protein: CASSSVNTIYF.

The chain has TRBV19 and TRBJ1-2, with D tentatively TRBD1 (5 bases). The CDR3 is made up of 12 amino acids. Trimming stripped 7 bases from V and 14 bases from J, with 20 bases between. Germline assignment: CDR1 LNHDA and CDR2 SQIVND (reference sequence). The CDR3 protein is CASTLLGGGITF. CDR3 sequence (DNA): TGTGCCAGTACCTTGCTGGGGGGAGGGATAACCTTC.

This clone was seen only once. V is TRBV7-6 and J is TRBJ1-6; tentative D call: TRBD1 (5 bases). Trimming stripped 3 bases from V and 8 bases from J, with 26 bases between. The CDR3 extends over 19 amino acids. Germline V gives CDR1 SGHVS, CDR2 FNYEAQ. The DNA of the CDR3 is TGTGCCAGCAGCTTGATACCCCCGTCCAAGGCAGGAGGGGATTCACCCCTCCACTTT. Encoded protein: CASSLIPPSKAGGDSPLHF.

The chain uses TRBV19 and TRBJ1-5; D unresolved. Germline V CDR1 and CDR2: LNHDA, SQIVND (reference sequence). V lost 8 bases and J 0 bases, leaving 14 bases between the germline ends. The CDR3 has 15 residues. CDR3 loop: CASELYGDSNQPQHF. The CDR3 bases are TGTGCCAGTGAGTTATACGGGGATAGCAATCAGCCCCAGCATTTT.

The table lists this clone with a count of one. The CDR3 reads CASVAFLEGNQPQHF. The CDR3, as DNA: TGTGCCAGCGTTGCCTTCTTGGAGGGCAATCAGCCCCAGCATTTT. This chain connects TRBV6-5 to TRBJ1-5; D gene uncertain. V gave up 8 bases and J gave up 2 bases, with 16 bases separating them. The V gene's germline CDR1 is MNHEY and CDR2 SVGAGI. The CDR3 loop spans 15 amino acids.

The V and J genes are TRBV7-2 and TRBJ2-3, with a weak D call TRBD2 (7 bases). Germline assignment: CDR1 SGHTA and CDR2 FQGNSA. The CDR3 consists of 15 residues. V lost 5 bases to trimming and J lost 5 bases, with 17 bases between them. CDR3 residues: CASSPRGGQGDTQYF. The CDR3, as DNA: TGTGCCAGCAGCCCGAGGGGGGGGCAGGGAGATACGCAGTATTTT.

The rearrangement joins TRBV24-1 to TRBJ2-1; 7 positions match TRBD2. The CDR3 extends over 16 amino acids. V shed 4 bases and J 4 bases; nucleotides not matched to a gene: 9. The V gene's germline CDR1 is KGHDR and CDR2 SFDVKD. The CDR3 DNA sequence: TGTGCCACCAGTGACCTCCGGGACTATCCTTACAATGAGCAGTTCTTC. This codes for CATSDLRDYPYNEQFF.

The chain uses TRBV4-1 and TRBJ2-3, with D tentatively TRBD2 (7 bases). Germline CDR1 and CDR2: MGHRA and YSYEKL. The CDR3 length is 17 residues. Trimming took off 0 bases at V and 1 base at J, with 14 bases between the two ends. The CDR3 DNA reads as TGCGCCAGCAGCCAAGATCGGGGGGCCGGACGCACAGATACGCAGTATTTT. Translation gives CASSQDRGAGRTDTQYF.

This clone appeared a few times. The gene calls are TRBV11-3 and TRBJ2-3, with D perhaps matching TRBD2 (5 bases). Trimming removed 5 bases at V and 4 bases at J, with 7 bases between. CDR1 SGHNT and CDR2 YENEEA come from the germline V gene. CDR3 length equals 12 residues. In nucleotides, the CDR3 is TGTGCCAGCAGCCTGGGAGCAGATACGCAGTATTTT. This sequence encodes CASSLGADTQYF.

The V and J genes are TRBV18 and TRBJ1-2; D gene ambiguous. The CDR3 consists of 17 residues. Germline CDR1 and CDR2: KGHSH and LQKENI. Deletions cut 0 bases from V and 8 bases from J, with 22 bases between. In nucleotides, the CDR3 is TGTGCCAGCTCACCACCGGGCGCCAGCATTTTTTATGGCGGCTACACCTTC. Translation: CASSPPGASIFYGGYTF.

The chain uses TRBV27 and TRBJ2-2, with a possible D match to TRBD1 (6 bases). In germline, CDR1 is MNHEY, CDR2 SMNVEV (reference sequence). Trimming removed 4 bases at V and 3 bases at J, with 12 bases between. This CDR3 comprises 15 residues. The CDR3 nucleotides read TGTGCCAGCAGTTATACAGGGTTGTACACCGGGGAGCTGTTTTTT. Protein sequence: CASSYTGLYTGELFF.

V and J are TRBV6-5 and TRBJ2-1, with 10 positions matching TRBD1. The CDR3 runs 15 residues. J was trimmed by 4 bases and V by 6 bases; bases with no gene match: 6. The germline V gene encodes CDR1 MNHEY and CDR2 SVGAGI. DNA for the CDR3: TGTGCCAGCAGACGACAGGGGGCAAGGTACAATGAGCAGTTCTTC. Residues: CASRRQGARYNEQFF.